This TCR beta chain was retrieved from a study of blood T cell repertoires in COVID-19. About the study: From the United States, Italy and Spain came samples of acute and convalescent COVID-19. Sources were T cells, B-cell-depleted T cells, or PBMCs; the material itself was cDNA or gDNA.

Germline V gives CDR1 SGHTA, CDR2 FQGTGA. CDR3 length equals 19 residues. V was clipped by 5 bases and J by 6 bases, with 31 bases between them. As originally analysed: From reference gene primer amplification, estimates of nucleated cell counts were derived. The assay was immunoSEQ multiplex PCR, and TCRdb's table has in-frame clones only and misses some. Clone size and V and J calls were adopted from that table, with D and trimming inferred from the DNA. Seen here are some 270,000 clones, more than 75% observed once, and the top ten hold approximately 9%. J is TRBJ1-2 and V is TRBV7-3; D not resolved. The sequenced sample consisted of peripheral blood. The clonotype comes from a middle-aged man with active or convalescent COVID-19. CDR3 sequence (DNA): TGTGCCAGCAGCCCCCAGGCAGACCTCCCTTCCCTATCTCCGGATGGCTACACCTTC. Translating it yields CASSPQADLPSLSPDGYTF. The variable domain in full, completed from reference TRBV7-3 and TRBJ1-2, reads GAGVSQTPSNKVTEKGKYVELRCDPISGHTALYWYRQSLGQGPEFLIYFQGTGAADDSGLPNDRFFAVRPEGSVSTLKIQRTERGDSAVYLCASSPQADLPSLSPDGYTFGSGTRLTVV.